These 29 T cell receptor beta chains came from one sample sequenced in a study of cytomegalovirus exposure and HLA in healthy donors. PCR used 60 Vbeta primers and 13 Jbeta primers. TCRdb's table, derived via immunoSEQ multiplex PCR, lists solely in-frame clones and lacks some. The sample holds 100,000 to 150,000 clones, approximately 84% seen once. Sequenced sample: PBMCs. The receptors shown here come from a young woman in good health and CMV-seronegative.

This rearrangement joins TRBV7-9 to TRBJ2-7; D uncertain. Germline assignment: CDR1 SEHNR and CDR2 FQNEAQ (reference sequence). Between the trimmed V and J ends, which lost 10 bases and 6 bases, there was a span of 16 bases. The CDR3 runs 12 residues. The DNA of the CDR3 is TGTGCCATCTTTCTTGCTCACGGCGAGCAGTACTTC. Protein product: CAIFLAHGEQYF.

The CDR3 here is CASTGHTNEKLFF. The CDR3 coding sequence is TGTGCCAGCACGGGACACACTAATGAAAAACTGTTTTTT. This rearrangement joins TRBV2 to TRBJ1-4; tentatively, D is TRBD1 (6 bases). V lost 7 bases to trimming and J lost 2 bases, with 8 bases between them. CDR1 is SNHLY, CDR2 FYNNEI, per germline. The CDR3 totals 13 residues.

This rearrangement joins TRBV9 to TRBJ2-1; the match to TRBD1 covers 7 bases. The CDR3 runs 14 residues. Germline V gene lookup returns CDR1 SGDLS and CDR2 YYNGEE. The J segment lost 2 bases and the V segment lost 3 bases, leaving 2 bases of the junction unmatched. As DNA, the CDR3 is TGTGCCAGCAGCGCTACAGGGGCCTACAATGAGCAGTTCTTC. Translating gives CASSATGAYNEQFF.

This sequence joins TRBV30 and TRBJ2-7, with 10 bases aligning to TRBD1. Germline CDR1 reads GTSNPN; CDR2 reads SVGIG (reference sequence). CDR3 length: 14 residues. J lost 2 bases, V lost 5 bases, and 6 bases had no gene match. DNA of the CDR3: TGTGCCTGGGTACGGGGGACAGGGGCCTACGAGCAGTACTTC. It specifies CAWVRGTGAYEQYF.

The CDR3 DNA is TGTGCCAGCAGTGGAAATGAGGACAGACCGACACAGTACTTC. Protein: CASSGNEDRPTQYF. The chain is built from TRBV2 and TRBJ2-5, with D possibly TRBD1 on 6 matching bases. The germline V gene has CDR1 SNHLY and CDR2 FYNNEI. The CDR3 totals 14 residues. Trimming left V 4 bases short and J 11 bases short, with 20 bases between.

V is TRBV18 and J is TRBJ1-1, with TRBD1 identical over 7 bases. CDR1 and CDR2 (germline): KGHSH, LQKENI. V lost 3 bases and J lost 2; bases outside the gene matches: 9. This CDR3 contains 16 residues. CDR3 residues: CASSPPTGMVNTEAFF. The DNA of the CDR3 is TGTGCCAGCTCACCCCCGACAGGGATGGTTAACACTGAAGCTTTCTTT. Combining the CDR3 with reference TRBV18 and TRBJ1-1 gives the whole variable domain NAGVMQNPRHLVRRRGQEARLRCSPMKGHSHVYWYRQLPEEGLKFMVYLQKENIIDESGMPKERFSAEFPKEGPSILRIQQVVRGDSAAYFCASSPPTGMVNTEAFFGQGTRLTVV.

This chain joins TRBV19 and TRBJ2-3; 7 positions match TRBD2. V lost 11 bases, J lost 5 bases, and 7 bases stayed unmatched. Germline V lookup: CDR1 LNHDA, CDR2 SQIVND (reference sequence). The CDR3 runs 12 residues. CDR3 nucleotide sequence: TGTGCCGCTCGTGGCGGGGGAGATACGCAGTATTTT. Translation: CAARGGGDTQYF.

The rearrangement uses TRBV6-5 and TRBJ1-2; D may be TRBD1 (5 bases). Trimming pared 7 bases from V and 8 bases from J, leaving 20 bases between. This CDR3 comprises 14 residues. Germline V gene lookup returns CDR1 MNHEY and CDR2 SVGAGI. CDR3 nucleotides: TGTGCCAGCAAGGGGAAGCGGGGTGTCGGAGGCTACACCTTC. This encodes CASKGKRGVGGYTF.

The chain couples TRBV29-1 to TRBJ2-1, with 14 positions matching TRBD2. The CDR3 totals 15 residues. Germline V gene data show CDR1 as SQVTM and CDR2 as ANQGSEA. With 3 bases clipped from V and 7 bases from J, the junction kept 5 bases outside the gene matches. The CDR3 DNA is TGCAGCGTTGATGGGACTAGCGGGAGTAATAATGAGCAGTTCTTC. Translated: CSVDGTSGSNNEQFF.

J is TRBJ1-2 and V is TRBV19; 9 positions match TRBD1. Germline V gene data show CDR1 as LNHDA and CDR2 as SQIVND (reference sequence). This CDR3 comprises 15 residues. V lost 5 bases to trimming and J lost 5 bases; unmatched junction nucleotides: 9. This CDR3 is CASSPRTGVGYGYTF. For the CDR3, the DNA is TGTGCCAGTAGTCCCCGGACAGGGGTCGGTTATGGCTACACCTTC.

The V call is TRBV4-1, the J call TRBJ2-1, with D possibly TRBD2 on 5 matching bases. The CDR3 is 15 amino acids. Deletions cut 0 bases from V and 6 bases from J, with 12 bases between. The germline gives CDR1 MGHRA, CDR2 YSYEKL. CDR3 loop: CASSQDKRSVNEQFF. As DNA, the CDR3 is TGCGCCAGCAGCCAAGATAAGCGGTCCGTCAATGAGCAGTTCTTC.

In DNA, the CDR3 is TGTGCCAGCAGTTGGAGCGGGAGTTTGCACAATGAGCAGTTCTTC. This translates into CASSWSGSLHNEQFF. This sequence joins TRBV27 and TRBJ2-1, with 8 bases matching TRBD2. The germline V gene has CDR1 MNHEY and CDR2 SMNVEV (reference sequence). This CDR3 has 15 residues. V lost 4 bases and J lost 5; bases outside the gene matches: 7.

The chain combines TRBV12-5 with TRBJ1-1, with D maybe TRBD1 (6 bases). This CDR3 has 14 amino acids. Germline assignment: CDR1 LGHNT and CDR2 FRNRAP. Trimming cost V 2 bases and J 5 bases, with 12 bases left between them. In nucleotides, the CDR3 is TGTGCTAGTGGTTTGTTGGGGGCCGCGACTGAAGCTTTCTTT. It is translated as CASGLLGAATEAFF.

The V call is TRBV19, the J call TRBJ1-2, with a tentative D call TRBD1 (6 bases). Germline-derived CDR1 and CDR2 are LNHDA and SQIVND (reference sequence). Trimming shortened V by 8 bases and J by 7 bases, and 20 bases separated the two germline ends. CDR3 length equals 14 residues. CDR3 sequence: CASLQGLFGVGYTF. In DNA form, the CDR3 reads TGTGCCAGTCTTCAGGGGCTGTTTGGGGTTGGCTACACCTTC.

Notes on this clone: Other DNA sequences from this sample encode an identical CDR3 as well. V usage is TRBV4-1 and J usage is TRBJ1-5; TRBD1 matches at 7 bases. The CDR3 loop spans 16 amino acids. V shed 2 bases, J shed 8 bases, and the junction held 12 bases outside the gene matches. Germline V gene sequence: CDR1 MGHRA, CDR2 YSYEKL. CDR3 residues: CASSQTLDRVGKPQHF. CDR3 DNA sequence: TGCGCCAGCAGCCAAACCCTTGACAGGGTCGGTAAGCCCCAGCATTTT.

This sequence joins TRBV30 and TRBJ2-3, with 8 nucleotides matching TRBD2. Germline CDR1 GTSNPN, CDR2 SVGIG (reference sequence). The CDR3 runs 13 residues. With 0 bases clipped from V and 5 bases from J, the junction kept 1 base outside the gene matches. CDR3 region: CAWSVGGGDTQYF. The CDR3 DNA follows: TGTGCCTGGAGTGTCGGGGGGGGAGATACGCAGTATTTT.

This sequence joins TRBV5-6 and TRBJ1-5; no reliable D call. The CDR3 is 15 residues long. Germline V gene sequence: CDR1 SGHDT, CDR2 YYEEEE. V dropped 4 bases and J dropped 0 bases, with 11 bases sitting between them. CDR3 in DNA: TGTGCCAGCAGCCTCGCCCAGGATAGCAATCAGCCCCAGCATTTT. Protein product: CASSLAQDSNQPQHF.

The chain combines TRBV30 with TRBJ2-1, with D uncertain. CDR1 and CDR2 (germline): GTSNPN, SVGIG (reference sequence). Trimming removed 5 bases at V and 8 bases at J, with 13 bases between. The CDR3 runs 12 residues. This CDR3 is CAWLLGEDEQFF. CDR3 nucleotide sequence: TGTGCCTGGCTTCTCGGAGAGGATGAGCAGTTCTTC.

Only one count was recorded for this clone. This chain joins TRBV30 and TRBJ2-6, with no clear D. The ends were cut back, 0 bases at V and 0 bases at J, with 18 bases in the middle. The length of the CDR3 is 19 residues. Germline CDR1 GTSNPN, CDR2 SVGIG (reference sequence). This chain's CDR3 is CAWSVLRAGLHSGANVLTF. The CDR3 bases are TGTGCCTGGAGTGTACTGCGAGCAGGTCTGCACTCTGGGGCCAACGTCCTGACTTTC. Combining the CDR3 with reference TRBV30 and TRBJ2-6 gives the whole variable domain SQTIHQWPATLVQPVGSPLSLECTVEGTSNPNLYWYRQAAGRGLQLLFYSVGIGQISSEVPQNLSASRPQDRQFILSSKKLLLSDSGFYLCAWSVLRAGLHSGANVLTFGAGSRLTVL.

The chain carries TRBV30 and TRBJ2-7; no definite D call. The CDR3 is 12 amino acids. The V gene's germline CDR1 is GTSNPN and CDR2 SVGIG (reference sequence). V shed 7 bases and J shed 0 bases, with 10 bases lying between them. CDR3 coding DNA: TGTGCCTCGCAGTCTTACTCCTACGAGCAGTACTTC. This translates into CASQSYSYEQYF. Based on the CDR3 plus reference TRBV30 and TRBJ2-7, the full variable domain is SQTIHQWPATLVQPVGSPLSLECTVEGTSNPNLYWYRQAAGRGLQLLFYSVGIGQISSEVPQNLSASRPQDRQFILSSKKLLLSDSGFYLCASQSYSYEQYFGPGTRLTVT.

V usage is TRBV7-9 and J usage is TRBJ2-7; D is ambiguous. V lost 1 base and J lost 7, with 8 bases in between. This CDR3 is built from 12 residues. In germline, CDR1 is SEHNR, CDR2 FQNEAQ (reference sequence). CDR3 amino acids: CASSLGPREQYF. CDR3 nucleotide sequence: TGTGCCAGCAGCTTAGGACCCAGGGAGCAGTACTTC.

This clone was observed a handful of times. The chain recombines TRBV19 with TRBJ1-1; D is unclear. Per germline, CDR1 LNHDA and CDR2 SQIVND (reference sequence). The length of the CDR3 is 13 residues. With 7 bases removed from V and 3 bases from J, the gap between germline ends came to 12 bases. The CDR3 here is CASTETADTEAFF. CDR3 bases: TGTGCCAGTACGGAGACGGCCGACACTGAAGCTTTCTTT.

The gene calls are TRBV11-3 and TRBJ1-1; D is undetermined. Trimming removed 1 base from V and 1 base from J, with 7 bases in between. The CDR3 spans 14 residues. The germline gives CDR1 SGHNT, CDR2 YENEEA. The CDR3 DNA is TGTGCCAGCAGCTTAGGAGCGGCGAACACTGAAGCTTTCTTT. Its translation is CASSLGAANTEAFF.

The rearrangement joins TRBV6-5 to TRBJ2-5, with D unresolved. The end of the DNA is better explained by TRBJ2-7, so the J call may be wrong. CDR1 MNHEY and CDR2 SVGAGI come from the germline V gene. The CDR3 is 14 amino acids. The DNA of the CDR3 is TGTGCCAGCAGTTACTCTAGCACAACCTACGAGCAGTACTTC. Translating gives CASSYSSTTYEQYF.

The CDR3 sequence is CASSGGLAGANTDTQYF. CDR3 in DNA: TGTGCCAGCAGCGGGGGACTAGCGGGAGCAAATACAGATACGCAGTATTTT. The rearrangement uses TRBV5-4 and TRBJ2-3; 14 bases fit TRBD2. CDR3 length equals 17 residues. V gave up 4 bases and J gave up 3 bases; unmatched junction bases: 7. Germline values: CDR1 SGHNT, CDR2 YYREEE (reference sequence).

By sample fraction, this clone is medium-sized. CDR3 sequence (DNA): TGTGCCAGCTCCCCTACCTCGAGCGCAATTAGCATCGACGAGCAGTACTTC. Its translation: CASSPTSSAISIDEQYF. V gene TRBV18 combines with J gene TRBJ2-7, with D unclear. V gave up 6 bases and J gave up 5 bases, with 26 bases separating them. This CDR3 is 17 amino acids long. From germline, CDR1 is KGHSH and CDR2 LQKENI.

The rearrangement uses TRBV30 and TRBJ2-1; 8 bases agree with TRBD2. The CDR3 spans 14 residues. The junction had 5 bases not matched to a gene; V was cut back by 0 bases and J by 7 bases. The germline CDR1 and CDR2 sequences are GTSNPN and SVGIG (reference sequence). CDR3 DNA: TGTGCCTGGAGTGTAGGCCTAGCGGGTAATGAGCAGTTCTTC. Translated, it gives CAWSVGLAGNEQFF.

This chain connects TRBV7-9 to TRBJ1-4; D remains ambiguous. Germline values: CDR1 SEHNR, CDR2 FQNEAQ (reference sequence). V was clipped by 4 bases and J by 3 bases, with 12 bases between them. This CDR3 is built from 15 residues. CDR3 loop: CASSSTVMANEKLFF. CDR3 nucleotides: TGTGCCAGCAGCTCGACTGTAATGGCTAATGAAAAACTGTTTTTT. Based on the CDR3 plus reference TRBV7-9 and TRBJ1-4, the full variable domain is DTGVSQNPRHKITKRGQNVTFRCDPISEHNRLYWYRQTLGQGPEFLTYFQNEAQLEKSRLLSDRFSAERPKGSFSTLEIQRTEQGDSAMYLCASSSTVMANEKLFFGSGTQLSVL.

In this sample, this clone turned up once. The J gene is TRBJ2-3, the V gene TRBV30, with 15 bases lining up with TRBD2. CDR1 is GTSNPN and CDR2 is SVGIG in the germline V gene (reference sequence). J was trimmed by 8 bases and V by 1 base; bases with no gene match: 10. CDR3 length equals 17 residues. As DNA, the CDR3 is TGTGCCTGGAGTGCCCACCGGACTAGCGGGAGGGCCGGTACGCAGTATTTT. Translated: CAWSAHRTSGRAGTQYF.